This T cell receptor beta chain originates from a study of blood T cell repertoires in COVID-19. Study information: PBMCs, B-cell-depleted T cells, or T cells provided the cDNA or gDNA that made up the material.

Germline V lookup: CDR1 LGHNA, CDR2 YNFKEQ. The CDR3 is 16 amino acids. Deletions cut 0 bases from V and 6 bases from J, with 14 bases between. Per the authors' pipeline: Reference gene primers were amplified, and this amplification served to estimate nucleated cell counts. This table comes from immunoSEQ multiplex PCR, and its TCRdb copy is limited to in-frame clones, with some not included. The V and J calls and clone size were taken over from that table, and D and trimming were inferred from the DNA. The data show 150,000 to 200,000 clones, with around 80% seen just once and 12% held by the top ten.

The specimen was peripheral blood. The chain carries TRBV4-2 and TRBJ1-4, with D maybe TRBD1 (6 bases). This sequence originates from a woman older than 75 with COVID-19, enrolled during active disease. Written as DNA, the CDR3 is TGTGCCAGCAGCCAAGATTACGCAGGGGCCGATGAAAAACTGTTTTTT. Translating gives CASSQDYAGADEKLFF.